These T cell receptor beta chains were read from a single sample in a study of T cells in Graves' hyperthyroidism and ophthalmopathy. MiXCR, applied by TCRdb to the multiplex PCR reads, yields one record per CDR3 protein. There are roughly 290,000 distinct CDR3 sequences in the sample; roughly 13% occur only once, and roughly 7.9% lies in the top ten. Sequenced: blood. Source of these receptors: a woman aged 40-49 years with Graves' hyperthyroidism. Each CDR3 is given with its conserved first and last residue. D genes are given only for firm matches. Expanded clones are given a class, and other clones once, few, many or no size at all.

many	TRBV2	TRBJ2-5	TRBD2	TGTGCCAGCAGCGGGGGAGGGGAAGAGACCCAGTACTTC	CASSGGGEETQYF
many	TRBV20-1	TRBJ1-6	NA	TGCAGTGCTAGGAGATATAATTCACCCCTCCACTTT	CSARRYNSPLHF
NA	TRBV12-3/TRBV12-4	TRBJ2-2	NA	TGTGCCAGCAGTTTAAGCGGTCGGGGTACCGGGGAGCTGTTTTTT	CASSLSGRGTGELFF
few	TRBV28	TRBJ2-1	NA	TGTGCCAGCAGCAATACCGGGACTTCTCTCTTC	CASSNTGTSLF
NA	TRBV15	TRBJ2-1	NA	TGTGCCACGCGCGGGAATTTCGTTAGAGGTGAGCAGTTCTTC	CATRGNFVRGEQFF
NA	TRBV20-1	TRBJ2-3	TRBD2	TGCAGTGCTGGCCCGACTAGCGGGTTTACAGATACGCAGTATTTT	CSAGPTSGFTDTQYF
many	TRBV5-1	TRBJ2-1	NA	TGCGCCAGCAGCTTGGTAGGGTTTGGTCACAATGAGCAGTTCTTC	CASSLVGFGHNEQFF
NA	TRBV24-1	TRBJ2-1	TRBD1	TGTGCCACCAGTGAAGCGACAGGGAACGATGAGCAGTTCTTC	CATSEATGNDEQFF
many	TRBV28	TRBJ2-3	NA	TGTGCCAGCGAGGAGGGCACAGATACGCAGTATTTT	CASEEGTDTQYF
many	TRBV6-5	TRBJ2-2	NA	TGTGCCAGCAGTTACTCGAGCGATTACACCGGGGAGCTGTTTTTT	CASSYSSDYTGELFF
many	TRBV12-3/TRBV12-4	TRBJ2-3	TRBD1	TGTGCCAGCAGTCGGACAGGGGGACGCACAGATACGCAGTATTTT	CASSRTGGRTDTQYF
few	TRBV12-3/TRBV12-4	TRBJ2-5	TRBD1	TGTGCCAGCAGATTAAACAGGGGAGAGACCCAGTGCTTC	CASRLNRGETQCF
NA	TRBV3-1	TRBJ1-1	NA	TGTGCCAGCAGCCAAGTCAGAACAGTGAACACTGAAGCTTTCTTT	CASSQVRTVNTEAFF
few	TRBV9	TRBJ1-2	NA	TGTGCCAGCAGCTCATCCTCGGGACCTGGCTATGGCTACACCTTC	CASSSSSGPGYGYTF
few	TRBV5-4	TRBJ2-5	TRBD1	TGTGCCAGCAGCTTATCACAGGGGGCCAACCAAGGGACCCAGTACTTC	CASSLSQGANQGTQYF
many	TRBV18	TRBJ2-5	TRBD1	TGTGCCAGCTCACCACGGGACAGAGAGACCCAGTACTTC	CASSPRDRETQYF
many	TRBV10-2	TRBJ2-7	NA	TGCGCCACCAGATGGGAGGACGAGCAGTACTTC	CATRWEDEQYF
few	TRBV19	TRBJ2-1	NA	TGTGCCAGTAGTATAGGGGATCCCTACAATGAGCAGTTCTTC	CASSIGDPYNEQFF
many	TRBV7-9	TRBJ1-1	NA	TGTGCCAGCAGCCTACTACCAGGGGCCACTGAAGCTTTCTTT	CASSLLPGATEAFF
many	TRBV5-6	TRBJ1-1	NA	TGTGCCAGCAGCTTCGAAAGGTCCCGGCCCATGAACACTGAAGCTTTCTTT	CASSFERSRPMNTEAFF
many	TRBV30	TRBJ2-1	NA	TGTGCCTGGAGTGCCGGGCTGGATGAGCAGTTCTTC	CAWSAGLDEQFF
NA	TRBV12-3/TRBV12-4	TRBJ1-5	NA	TGTGCCAGCAGTTTAGCAGGGGGGGCGACCAGCAATCAGCCCCAGCATTTT	CASSLAGGATSNQPQHF
few	TRBV20-1	TRBJ2-7	TRBD2	TGCAGTGCTAGATCCCCTGAGGCTAGCGGGAGTAGGTACGAGCAGTACTTC	CSARSPEASGSRYEQYF
many	TRBV6-8	TRBJ1-1	TRBD1	TGTGCCAGCAGCCAAGGTAGGACAGGGGGCGTTTATGACACTGAAGCTTTCTTT	CASSQGRTGGVYDTEAFF
few	TRBV9	TRBJ2-1	TRBD2	TGTGCCAGCAGCGTAGGGGGACTAGCCTACAATGAGCAGTTCTTC	CASSVGGLAYNEQFF
many	TRBV2	TRBJ2-7	TRBD1	TGTGCCAGCAGAGGGGGACAGGGGGTCTACGAGCAGTACTTC	CASRGGQGVYEQYF
many	TRBV12-3/TRBV12-4	TRBJ1-2	NA	TGTGCCAGCAGTTTTAGAACAGACGGTGGCTACACCTTC	CASSFRTDGGYTF
many	TRBV10-3	TRBJ2-1	NA	TGTGCCATCCGGCCTACAGAAGGTGAGCAGTTCTTC	CAIRPTEGEQFF
NA	TRBV6-1	TRBJ1-2	NA	TGTGCCAGCACCTTCCCCGGGCCAGCTACTAACTATGGCTACACCTTC	CASTFPGPATNYGYTF
many	TRBV6-1	TRBJ2-1	TRBD2	TGTGCCAGCAGTGAAGCGACCCTCACTAGCGGGAGTGCCTATGAGCAGTTCTTC	CASSEATLTSGSAYEQFF
many	TRBV13	TRBJ2-7	NA	TGTGCCAGCAGCTTTACTCGCAACTACGAGCAGTACTTC	CASSFTRNYEQYF
NA	TRBV7-9	TRBJ2-5	TRBD1	TGTGCCAGCAGCTTCTCCGGGACAGGGGGCCAAGAGACCCAGTACTTC	CASSFSGTGGQETQYF
few	TRBV20-1	TRBJ1-2	NA	TGCAGTGCTTCCCGGGAGGGTCTAGACTATGGCTACACCTTC	CSASREGLDYGYTF
NA	TRBV18	TRBJ1-3	TRBD1	TGTGCCAGCTCACCTCCACAGGGGATGGTTGGAAACACCATATATTTT	CASSPPQGMVGNTIYF
NA	TRBV3-1	TRBJ1-6	NA	TGTGCCAGCAGCCAAGGTGCCACCTATTCACCCCTCCACTTT	CASSQGATYSPLHF
many	TRBV19	TRBJ1-1	NA	TGTGCCAGTAGTAACCGAATCGTGGGGGAGAACACTGAAGCTTTCTTT	CASSNRIVGENTEAFF
many	TRBV20-1	TRBJ2-7	TRBD2	TGCAGTGCTAGAGATCCTAGCGGGAGACTCGCCTACGAGCAGTACTTC	CSARDPSGRLAYEQYF
many	TRBV28	TRBJ2-1	TRBD2	TGTGCCAGCAGTTTAAGACTAGCGGGGGGGAATGAGCAGTTCTTC	CASSLRLAGGNEQFF
many	TRBV28	TRBJ2-7	TRBD2	TGTGCCAGCAGCTTACTAGCGAGAAGCTCCTACGAGCAGTACTTC	CASSLLARSSYEQYF
many	TRBV3-1	TRBJ1-5	NA	TGTGCCAGCAGCCCCCCCCGGACGGTAAATCAGCCCCAGCATTTT	CASSPPRTVNQPQHF
NA	TRBV19	TRBJ1-2	NA	TGTGCCAGTAGTATAGACGGAACAGGACGAACCTATGGCTACACCTTC	CASSIDGTGRTYGYTF
many	TRBV24-1	TRBJ2-3	NA	TGTGCCACCAGTGATGCCCTGCACCGCACAGATACGCAGTATTTT	CATSDALHRTDTQYF
NA	TRBV20-1	TRBJ1-1	NA	TGCAGTGCTAGGTTGCCAGGTTTGAACACTGAAGCTTTCTTT	CSARLPGLNTEAFF
many	TRBV2	TRBJ1-1	TRBD1	TGTGCCAGCAGGGGCTCTGAGGGGGCGAGCACTGAAGCTTTCTTT	CASRGSEGASTEAFF
many	TRBV28	TRBJ1-1	NA	TGTGCCAGCAGTTTAATTCGGCGATACACTGAAGCTTTCTTT	CASSLIRRYTEAFF
many	TRBV2	TRBJ2-5	TRBD2	TGTGCCAGCAGTTCAGAGGGAGGGGAGACCCAGTACTTC	CASSSEGGETQYF
NA	TRBV29-1	TRBJ2-2	NA	TGCAGCGTTGAAGGCGCCTACAACACCGGGGAGCTGTTTTTT	CSVEGAYNTGELFF
many	TRBV6-1	TRBJ1-1	TRBD1	TGTGCCAGCAGTTCCTTCAGGGGGCGGGAAGCTTTCTTT	CASSSFRGREAFF
many	TRBV28	TRBJ2-5	NA	TGTGCCAGCAGTTTACGCACTAATCAAGAGACCCAGTACTTC	CASSLRTNQETQYF
many	TRBV13	TRBJ1-1	NA	TGTGCCAGCAGCCCCGGGACTCTTCAGGGAGCTTTCTTT	CASSPGTLQGAFF